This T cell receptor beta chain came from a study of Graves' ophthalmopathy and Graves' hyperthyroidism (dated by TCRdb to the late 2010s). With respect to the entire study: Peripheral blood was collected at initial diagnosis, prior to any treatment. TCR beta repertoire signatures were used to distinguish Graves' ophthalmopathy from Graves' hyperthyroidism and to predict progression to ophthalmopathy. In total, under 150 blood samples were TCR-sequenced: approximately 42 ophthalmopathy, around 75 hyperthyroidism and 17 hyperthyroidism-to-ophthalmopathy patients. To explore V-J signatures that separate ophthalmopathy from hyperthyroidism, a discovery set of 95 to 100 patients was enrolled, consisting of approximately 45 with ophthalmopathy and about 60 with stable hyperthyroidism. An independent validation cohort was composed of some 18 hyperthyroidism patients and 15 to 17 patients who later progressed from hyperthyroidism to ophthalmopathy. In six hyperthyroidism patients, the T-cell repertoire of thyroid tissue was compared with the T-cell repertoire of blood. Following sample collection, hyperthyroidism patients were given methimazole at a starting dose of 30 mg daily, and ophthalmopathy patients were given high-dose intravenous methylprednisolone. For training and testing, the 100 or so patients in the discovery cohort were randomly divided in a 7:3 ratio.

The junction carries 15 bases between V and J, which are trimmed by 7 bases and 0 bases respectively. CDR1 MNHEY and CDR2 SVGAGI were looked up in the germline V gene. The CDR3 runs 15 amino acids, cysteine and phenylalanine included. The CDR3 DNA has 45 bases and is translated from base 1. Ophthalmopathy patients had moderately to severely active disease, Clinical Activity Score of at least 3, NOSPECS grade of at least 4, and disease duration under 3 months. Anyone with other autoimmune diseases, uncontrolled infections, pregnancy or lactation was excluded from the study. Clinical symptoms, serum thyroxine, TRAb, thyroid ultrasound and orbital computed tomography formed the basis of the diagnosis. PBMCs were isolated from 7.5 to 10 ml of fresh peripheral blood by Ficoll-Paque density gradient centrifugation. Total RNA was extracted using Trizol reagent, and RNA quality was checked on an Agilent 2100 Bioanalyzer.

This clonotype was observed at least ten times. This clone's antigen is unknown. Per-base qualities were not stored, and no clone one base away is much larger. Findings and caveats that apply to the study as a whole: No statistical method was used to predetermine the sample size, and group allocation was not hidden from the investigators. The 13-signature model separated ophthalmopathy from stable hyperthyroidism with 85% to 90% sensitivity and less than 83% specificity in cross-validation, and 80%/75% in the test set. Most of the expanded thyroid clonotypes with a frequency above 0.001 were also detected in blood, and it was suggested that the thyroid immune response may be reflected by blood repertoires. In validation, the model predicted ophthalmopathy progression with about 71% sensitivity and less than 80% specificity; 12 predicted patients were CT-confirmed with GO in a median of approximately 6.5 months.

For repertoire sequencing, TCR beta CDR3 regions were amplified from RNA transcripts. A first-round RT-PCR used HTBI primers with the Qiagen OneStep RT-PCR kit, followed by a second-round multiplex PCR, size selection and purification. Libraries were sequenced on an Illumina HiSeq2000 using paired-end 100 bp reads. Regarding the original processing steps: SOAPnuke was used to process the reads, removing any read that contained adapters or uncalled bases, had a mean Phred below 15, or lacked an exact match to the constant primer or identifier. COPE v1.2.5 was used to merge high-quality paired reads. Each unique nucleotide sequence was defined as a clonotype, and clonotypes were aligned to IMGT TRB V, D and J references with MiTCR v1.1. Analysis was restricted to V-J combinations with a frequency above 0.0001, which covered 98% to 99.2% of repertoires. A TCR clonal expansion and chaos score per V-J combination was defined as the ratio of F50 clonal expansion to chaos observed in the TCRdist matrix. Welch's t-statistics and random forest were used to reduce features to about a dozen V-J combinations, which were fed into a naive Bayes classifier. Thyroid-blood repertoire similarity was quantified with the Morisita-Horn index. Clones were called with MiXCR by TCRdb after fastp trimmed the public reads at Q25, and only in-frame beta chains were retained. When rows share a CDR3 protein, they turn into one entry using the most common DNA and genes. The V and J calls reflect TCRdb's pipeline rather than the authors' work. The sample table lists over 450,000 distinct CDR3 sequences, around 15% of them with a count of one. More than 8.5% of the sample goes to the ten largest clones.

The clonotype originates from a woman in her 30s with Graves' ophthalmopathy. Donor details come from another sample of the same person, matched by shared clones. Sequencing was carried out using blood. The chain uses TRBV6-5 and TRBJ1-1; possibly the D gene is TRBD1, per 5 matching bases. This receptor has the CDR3 CASTERGHMNTEAFF. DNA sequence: TGTGCCAGCACCGAACGCGGACACATGAACACTGAAGCTTTCTTT.